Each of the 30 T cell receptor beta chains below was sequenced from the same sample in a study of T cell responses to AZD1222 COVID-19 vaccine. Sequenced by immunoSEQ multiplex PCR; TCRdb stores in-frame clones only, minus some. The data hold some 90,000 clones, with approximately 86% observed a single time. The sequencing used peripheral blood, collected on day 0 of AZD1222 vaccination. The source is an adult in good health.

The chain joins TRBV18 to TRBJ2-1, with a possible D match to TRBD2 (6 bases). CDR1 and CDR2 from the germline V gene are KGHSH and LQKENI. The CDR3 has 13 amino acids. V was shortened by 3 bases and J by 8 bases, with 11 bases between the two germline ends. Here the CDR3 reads CASSPQIADEQFF. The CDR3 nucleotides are TGTGCCAGCTCACCCCAGATAGCGGATGAGCAGTTCTTC.

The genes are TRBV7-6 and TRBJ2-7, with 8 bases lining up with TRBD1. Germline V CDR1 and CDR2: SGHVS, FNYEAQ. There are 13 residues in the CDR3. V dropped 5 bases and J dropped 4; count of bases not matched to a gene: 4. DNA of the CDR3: TGTGCCAGCAGCAACCGACAGGGGTACGAGCAGTACTTC. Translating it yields CASSNRQGYEQYF.

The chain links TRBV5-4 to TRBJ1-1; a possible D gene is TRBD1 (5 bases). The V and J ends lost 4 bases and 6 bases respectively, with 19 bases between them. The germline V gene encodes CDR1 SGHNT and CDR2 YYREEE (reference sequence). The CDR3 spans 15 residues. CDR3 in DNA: TGTGCCAGCAGCGTGGACAATGGGGTTTTCGCTGAAGCTTTCTTT. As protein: CASSVDNGVFAEAFF.

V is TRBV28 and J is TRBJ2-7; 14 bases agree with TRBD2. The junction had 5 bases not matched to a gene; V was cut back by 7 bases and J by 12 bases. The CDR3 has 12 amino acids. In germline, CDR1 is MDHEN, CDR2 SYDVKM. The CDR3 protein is CASTGLAGVLYF. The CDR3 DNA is TGTGCCAGCACGGGACTAGCGGGAGTTCTGTACTTC.

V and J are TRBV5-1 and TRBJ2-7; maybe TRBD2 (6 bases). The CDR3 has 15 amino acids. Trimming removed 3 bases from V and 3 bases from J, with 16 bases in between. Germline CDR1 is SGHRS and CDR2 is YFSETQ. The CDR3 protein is CASSYLGGGLYEQYF. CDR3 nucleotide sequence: TGCGCCAGCAGCTATTTGGGGGGAGGCCTCTACGAGCAGTACTTC.

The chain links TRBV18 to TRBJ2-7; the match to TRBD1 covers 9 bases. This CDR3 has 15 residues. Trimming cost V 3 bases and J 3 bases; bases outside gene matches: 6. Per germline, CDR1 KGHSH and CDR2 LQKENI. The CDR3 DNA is TGTGCCAGCTCACCTGGACAGACAGGGGGCTACGAGCAGTACTTC. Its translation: CASSPGQTGGYEQYF.

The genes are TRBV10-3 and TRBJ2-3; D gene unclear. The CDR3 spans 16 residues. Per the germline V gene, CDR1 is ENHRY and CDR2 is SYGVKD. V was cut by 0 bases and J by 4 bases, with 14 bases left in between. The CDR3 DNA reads TGTGCCATCAGTGAGTCGCTAGGTAGTCTGGCAGATACGCAGTATTTT. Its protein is CAISESLGSLADTQYF.

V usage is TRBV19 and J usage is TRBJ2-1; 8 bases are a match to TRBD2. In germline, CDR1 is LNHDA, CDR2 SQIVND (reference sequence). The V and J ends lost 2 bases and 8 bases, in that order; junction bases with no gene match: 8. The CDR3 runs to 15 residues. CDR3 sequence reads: CASSIPNLAGHEQFF. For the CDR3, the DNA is TGTGCCAGTAGTATACCGAACCTAGCGGGCCATGAGCAGTTCTTC.

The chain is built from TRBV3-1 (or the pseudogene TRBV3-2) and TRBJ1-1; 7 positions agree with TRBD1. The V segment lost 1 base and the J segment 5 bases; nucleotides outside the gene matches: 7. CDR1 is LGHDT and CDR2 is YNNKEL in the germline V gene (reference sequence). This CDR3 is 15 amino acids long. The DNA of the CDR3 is TGTGCCAGCAGCCAAGCCAGGGGGAGGGAAACTGAAGCTTTCTTT. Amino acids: CASSQARGRETEAFF.

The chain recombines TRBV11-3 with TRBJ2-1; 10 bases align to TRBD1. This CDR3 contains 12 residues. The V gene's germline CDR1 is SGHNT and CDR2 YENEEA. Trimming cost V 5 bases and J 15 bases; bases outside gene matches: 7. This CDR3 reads CASSPGTGVGFF. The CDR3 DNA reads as TGTGCCAGCAGCCCCGGGACAGGGGTCGGGTTCTTC.

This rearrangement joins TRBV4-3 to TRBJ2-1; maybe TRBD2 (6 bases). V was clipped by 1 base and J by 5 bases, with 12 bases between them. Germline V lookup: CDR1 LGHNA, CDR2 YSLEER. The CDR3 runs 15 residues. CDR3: CASSQAGSGDNEQFF. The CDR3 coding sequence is TGCGCCAGCAGCCAAGCGGGTAGCGGAGACAATGAGCAGTTCTTC.

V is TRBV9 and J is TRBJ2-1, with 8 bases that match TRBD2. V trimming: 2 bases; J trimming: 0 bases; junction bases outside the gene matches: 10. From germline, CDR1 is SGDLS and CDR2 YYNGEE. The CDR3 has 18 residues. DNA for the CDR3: TGTGCCAGCAGCGTTCTAGCGGGTCCCTTAAGCTCCTACAATGAGCAGTTCTTC. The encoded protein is CASSVLAGPLSSYNEQFF.

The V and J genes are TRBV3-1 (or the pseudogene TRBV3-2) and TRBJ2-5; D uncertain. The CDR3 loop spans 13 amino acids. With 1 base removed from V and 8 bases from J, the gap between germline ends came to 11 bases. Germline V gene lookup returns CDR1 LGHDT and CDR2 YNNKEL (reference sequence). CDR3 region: CASSQGEVATQYF. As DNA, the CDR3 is TGTGCCAGCAGCCAAGGCGAAGTGGCAACCCAGTACTTC.

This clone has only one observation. CDR3 DNA sequence: TGTGCCAGCAGCTTAATCTCTTTGGTCGGACAGGGGGATGAAAAACTGTTTTTT. It yields the protein CASSLISLVGQGDEKLFF. The chain recombines TRBV7-9 with TRBJ1-4, with 10 bases lining up with TRBD1. The germline V gene encodes CDR1 SEHNR and CDR2 FQNEAQ (reference sequence). The CDR3 contains 18 residues. The trim removed 2 bases at V and 6 bases at J, leaving 12 bases unmatched. The full variable domain, with the rest looked up from reference TRBV7-9 and TRBJ1-4, is DTGVSQNPRHKITKRGQNVTFRCDPISEHNRLYWYRQTLGQGPEFLTYFQNEAQLEKSRLLSDRFSAERPKGSFSTLEIQRTEQGDSAMYLCASSLISLVGQGDEKLFFGSGTQLSVL.

As DNA, the CDR3 is TGTGCCACCAGTGATAGGCCCACCAACGGCTACACCTTC. The encoded protein is CATSDRPTNGYTF. The rearrangement joins TRBV24-1 to TRBJ1-2; D gene uncertain. V was clipped by 3 bases and J by 8 bases, with 12 bases between them. The CDR3 is 13 residues long. CDR1 and CDR2 (germline): KGHDR, SFDVKD.

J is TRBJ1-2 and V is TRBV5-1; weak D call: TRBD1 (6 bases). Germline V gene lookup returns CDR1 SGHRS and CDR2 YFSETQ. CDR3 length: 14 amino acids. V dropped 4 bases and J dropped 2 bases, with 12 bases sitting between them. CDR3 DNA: TGCGCCAGCAGCACCGACAGGTGGAACTATGGCTACACCTTC. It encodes CASSTDRWNYGYTF.

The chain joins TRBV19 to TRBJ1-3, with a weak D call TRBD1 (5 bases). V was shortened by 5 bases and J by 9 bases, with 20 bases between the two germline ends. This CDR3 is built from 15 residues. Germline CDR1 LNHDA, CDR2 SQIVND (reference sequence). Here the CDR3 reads CASSREAFGASTIYF. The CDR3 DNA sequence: TGTGCCAGTAGTCGCGAGGCTTTTGGGGCGAGCACCATATATTTT.

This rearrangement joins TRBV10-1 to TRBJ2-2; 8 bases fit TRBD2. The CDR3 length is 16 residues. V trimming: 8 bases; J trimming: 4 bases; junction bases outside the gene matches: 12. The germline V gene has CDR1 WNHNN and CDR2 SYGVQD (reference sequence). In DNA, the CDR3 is TGCGCCAGCTCCCGCGGGCGGGGGGACGCCACCGGGGAGCTGTTTTTT. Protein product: CASSRGRGDATGELFF.

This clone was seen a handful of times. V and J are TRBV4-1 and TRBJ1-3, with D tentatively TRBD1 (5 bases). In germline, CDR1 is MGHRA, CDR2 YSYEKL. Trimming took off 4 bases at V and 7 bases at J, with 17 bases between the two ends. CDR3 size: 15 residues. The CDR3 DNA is TGCGCCAGCAGCCTTCCGGGCCAGGGTCGGAACACCATATATTTT. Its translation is CASSLPGQGRNTIYF.

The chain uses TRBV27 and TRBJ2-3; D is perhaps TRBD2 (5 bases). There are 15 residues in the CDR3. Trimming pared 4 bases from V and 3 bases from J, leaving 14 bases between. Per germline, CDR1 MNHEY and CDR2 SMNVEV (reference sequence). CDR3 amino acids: CASSYRGTVTDTQYF. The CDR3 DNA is TGTGCCAGCAGTTACCGGGGAACGGTTACAGATACGCAGTATTTT.

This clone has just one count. CDR3 region: CATSDPSGNQPQHF. The CDR3 DNA reads as TGTGCCACCAGTGATCCCTCAGGGAATCAGCCCCAGCATTTT. The rearrangement uses TRBV24-1 and TRBJ1-5, with TRBD1 as a possible D gene (5 bases). Trimming removed 3 bases from V and 4 bases from J, with 9 bases in between. Germline assignment: CDR1 KGHDR and CDR2 SFDVKD. This CDR3 spans 14 amino acids.

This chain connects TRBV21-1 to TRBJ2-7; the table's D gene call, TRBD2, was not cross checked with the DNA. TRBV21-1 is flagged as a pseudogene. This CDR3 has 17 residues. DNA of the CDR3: TGTGCCAGCGAGATAATTAGCGGGAGAGGTAGTTCCTACGAGCAGTACTTC. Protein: CASEIISGRGSSYEQYF.

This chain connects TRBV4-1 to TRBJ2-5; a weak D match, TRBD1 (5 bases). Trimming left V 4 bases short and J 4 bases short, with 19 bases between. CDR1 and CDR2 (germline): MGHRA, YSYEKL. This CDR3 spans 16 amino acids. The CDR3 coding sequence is TGCGCCAGCAGCCCCCAAGGGGCGGCCGGCACAGAGACCCAGTACTTC. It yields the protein CASSPQGAAGTETQYF.

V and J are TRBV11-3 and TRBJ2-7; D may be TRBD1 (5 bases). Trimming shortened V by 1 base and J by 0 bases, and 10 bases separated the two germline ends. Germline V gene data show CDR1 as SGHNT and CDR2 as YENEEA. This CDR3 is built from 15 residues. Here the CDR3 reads CASSLGGYSSYEQYF. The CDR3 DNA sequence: TGTGCCAGCAGCTTAGGGGGCTATAGCTCCTACGAGCAGTACTTC.

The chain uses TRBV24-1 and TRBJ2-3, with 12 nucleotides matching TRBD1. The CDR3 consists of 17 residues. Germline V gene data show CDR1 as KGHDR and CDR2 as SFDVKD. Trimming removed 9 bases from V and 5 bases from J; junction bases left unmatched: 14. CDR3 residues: CATVGGTGGPSGDTQYF. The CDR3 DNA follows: TGTGCCACCGTTGGTGGGACAGGGGGCCCCTCAGGAGATACGCAGTATTTT.

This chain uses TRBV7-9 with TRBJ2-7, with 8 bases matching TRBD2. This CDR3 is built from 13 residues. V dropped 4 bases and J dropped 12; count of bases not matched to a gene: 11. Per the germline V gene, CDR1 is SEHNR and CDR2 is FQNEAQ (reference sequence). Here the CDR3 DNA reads TGTGCCAGCAGCTGGATGGGTTCGGGGGGGCCGTACTTC. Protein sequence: CASSWMGSGGPYF.

The CDR3 protein is CASSGQYARNYKRETQYF. The CDR3 DNA reads TGTGCCAGCAGTGGACAGTATGCTAGAAATTATAAAAGAGAGACCCAGTACTTC. The chain recombines TRBV28 with TRBJ2-5; maybe TRBD1 (6 bases). V lost 5 bases and J 4 bases, leaving 26 bases between the germline ends. Germline V lookup: CDR1 MDHEN, CDR2 SYDVKM. This CDR3 spans 18 amino acids.

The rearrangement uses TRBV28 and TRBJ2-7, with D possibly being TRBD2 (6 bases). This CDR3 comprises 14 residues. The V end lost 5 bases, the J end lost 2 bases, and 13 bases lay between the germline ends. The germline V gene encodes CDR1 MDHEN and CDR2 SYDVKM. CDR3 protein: CASSLGGFAYEQYF. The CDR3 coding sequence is TGTGCCAGCAGTCTCGGAGGGTTCGCCTACGAGCAGTACTTC.

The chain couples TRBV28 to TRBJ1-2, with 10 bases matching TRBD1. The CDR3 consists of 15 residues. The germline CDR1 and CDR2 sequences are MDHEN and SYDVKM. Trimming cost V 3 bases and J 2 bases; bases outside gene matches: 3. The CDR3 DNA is TGTGCCAGCAGTTTTACGGGACAGGGGAACTATGGCTACACCTTC. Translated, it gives CASSFTGQGNYGYTF.

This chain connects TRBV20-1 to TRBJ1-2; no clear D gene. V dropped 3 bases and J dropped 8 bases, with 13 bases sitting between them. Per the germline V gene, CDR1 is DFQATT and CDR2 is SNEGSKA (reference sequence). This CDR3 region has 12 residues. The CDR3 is CSASSEVKGYTF. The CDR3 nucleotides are TGCAGTGCTAGTAGTGAAGTAAAAGGCTACACCTTC.